Listed below are T cell receptor beta chains from one sample, sequenced in a study of T-cell reconstitution after alpha-beta-depleted transplantation in children. From the PCR reads, TCRdb called clonotypes with MiXCR, one entry per CDR3 protein. The sample holds some 530,000 distinct CDR3 sequences, approximately 13% seen once. The sequencing here drew on PBMCs from the stem cell graft donor, taken from the stem cell graft. The source is a human donor who donated a stem cell graft to a child with combined immunodeficiency. The CDR3 runs from the conserved cysteine through the conserved F or W. A D gene is named only where the DNA matches it firmly. Clone size is shown for a subset of rows, as once, few, many or a class of expanded clone.

v_call	clone_size	j_call	d_call	cdr3_aa	cdr3_nt
TRBV15	few	TRBJ2-2	NA	CATSENTGELFF	TGTGCCACCAGCGAGAACACCGGGGAGCTGTTTTTT
TRBV30	NA	TRBJ2-1	NA	CAWSASRTYNEQFF	TGTGCCTGGAGTGCCTCACGGACTTACAATGAGCAGTTCTTC
TRBV7-9	NA	TRBJ2-7	NA	CASSWREEPPPEQYF	TGTGCCAGCAGCTGGAGGGAGGAACCCCCTCCCGAGCAGTACTTC
TRBV4-3	many	TRBJ2-1	TRBD1	CASSQDGYWDSRRGYNEQFF	TGCGCCAGCAGCCAAGATGGTTATTGGGACAGTCGTCGTGGGTACAATGAGCAGTTCTTC
TRBV24-1	many	TRBJ2-2	NA	CATSDLGREDTGELFF	TGTGCCACCAGTGATTTGGGCAGGGAGGACACCGGGGAGCTGTTTTTT
TRBV27	many	TRBJ2-2	TRBD1	CASSLTGGTFFTGELFF	TGTGCCAGCAGTCTGACAGGGGGGACCTTTTTCACCGGGGAGCTGTTTTTT
TRBV7-2	many	TRBJ2-1	NA	CASSHRTRGNEQFF	TGTGCCAGCAGCCACCGGACTCGCGGCAATGAGCAGTTCTTC
TRBV9	few	TRBJ2-2	NA	CASSTRLENTGELFF	TGTGCCAGCAGCACCCGACTTGAGAACACCGGGGAGCTGTTTTTT
TRBV12-3/TRBV12-4	NA	TRBJ2-3	NA	CASNWGDTQYF	TGTGCCAGCAATTGGGGAGATACGCAGTATTTT
TRBV7-9	few	TRBJ2-1	NA	CASSLAGEAHEQFF	TGTGCCAGCAGCTTAGCGGGAGAGGCTCATGAGCAGTTCTTC
TRBV29-1	NA	TRBJ2-3	NA	CSVENRGGIGDTQYF	TGCAGCGTTGAAAACCGAGGGGGTATTGGAGATACGCAGTATTTT
TRBV11-2	many	TRBJ2-1	TRBD2	CASSSLAGPNEQFF	TGTGCCAGCAGTAGTCTAGCGGGACCGAATGAGCAGTTCTTC
TRBV12-3/TRBV12-4	few	TRBJ2-3	NA	CASWTRSTDTQYF	TGTGCCAGTTGGACTCGGAGCACAGATACGCAGTATTTT
TRBV7-2	many	TRBJ1-5	TRBD1	CASSPQGQGFFGQPQHF	TGTGCCAGCAGCCCCCAGGGACAGGGATTCTTCGGTCAGCCCCAGCATTTT
TRBV5-4	NA	TRBJ2-7	TRBD1	CASSLAPATSGGYEQYF	TGTGCCAGCAGCTTGGCCCCAGCGACTTCAGGGGGCTACGAGCAGTACTTC
TRBV7-8	NA	TRBJ2-1	NA	CASSLQGSSLSNEQFF	TGTGCCAGCAGCTTACAGGGGTCCTCTCTTTCCAATGAGCAGTTCTTC
TRBV7-2	few	TRBJ1-5	NA	CASSERVFDQPQHF	TGTGCCAGCAGCGAGAGGGTGTTCGATCAGCCCCAGCATTTT
TRBV12-3/TRBV12-4	NA	TRBJ2-2	TRBD2	CASSSKAGGPTGELFF	TGTGCCAGCAGTTCCAAAGCGGGGGGCCCCACCGGGGAGCTGTTTTTT
TRBV4-3	NA	TRBJ2-1	NA	CASSQQALYYEQFF	TGCGCCAGCAGCCAACAGGCACTATATTATGAGCAGTTCTTC
TRBV6-2/TRBV6-3	NA	TRBJ1-6	NA	CASSYYTASRGSPLHF	TGTGCCAGCAGTTACTACACGGCCTCTAGGGGTTCACCCCTCCACTTT
TRBV6-5	many	TRBJ2-7	TRBD1	CASSTDRGHEQYF	TGTGCCAGCAGTACGGACAGGGGCCACGAGCAGTACTTC
TRBV18	NA	TRBJ1-2	TRBD1	CASSPNRGRDYGYTF	TGTGCCAGCTCACCGAACAGGGGGCGCGACTATGGCTACACCTTC
TRBV7-2	NA	TRBJ1-5	NA	CASSLAPDQPQHF	TGTGCCAGCAGCTTAGCGCCAGATCAGCCCCAGCATTTT
TRBV6-2/TRBV6-3	once	TRBJ2-5	TRBD2	CATGGLAGETQYF	TGTGCCACCGGGGGACTAGCTGGAGAGACCCAGTACTTC
TRBV20-1	NA	TRBJ2-5	TRBD2	CSAPGLAGEAQYF	TGCAGTGCCCCGGGACTAGCGGGAGAGGCCCAGTACTTC
TRBV7-3	few	TRBJ2-1	TRBD2	CASSFPSGGTNNEQFF	TGTGCCAGCAGCTTTCCCAGCGGGGGGACTAACAATGAGCAGTTCTTC
TRBV5-6	few	TRBJ2-4	NA	CASSPQEDVAKNIQYF	TGTGCCAGCAGCCCACAGGAAGACGTAGCCAAAAACATTCAGTACTTC
TRBV5-1	few	TRBJ2-1	NA	CASSLEMSGSSINEQFF	TGCGCCAGCAGCTTGGAAATGTCGGGTAGCAGCATCAATGAGCAGTTCTTC
TRBV7-3	NA	TRBJ2-7	NA	CASSWGIIYEQYF	TGTGCCAGCAGCTGGGGGATAATTTACGAGCAGTACTTC
TRBV3-1	NA	TRBJ2-7	TRBD2	CASSGSGRPYEQYF	TGTGCCAGCAGCGGCAGCGGGAGGCCCTACGAGCAGTACTTC
TRBV6-2/TRBV6-3	many	TRBJ2-1	NA	CASSRLGGLGEQFF	TGTGCCAGCAGTCGTCTTGGAGGGTTAGGTGAGCAGTTCTTC
TRBV4-3	few	TRBJ1-1	NA	CASSQGLEGTEAFF	TGCGCCAGCAGCCAGGGGCTAGAGGGGACTGAAGCTTTCTTT
TRBV27	few	TRBJ2-2	NA	CASSFFGGTGELFF	TGTGCCAGCAGTTTTTTTGGGGGGACCGGGGAGCTGTTTTTT
TRBV12-3/TRBV12-4	NA	TRBJ1-1	TRBD1	CASKPWDSWNTEAFF	TGTGCCAGCAAGCCTTGGGACAGTTGGAACACTGAAGCTTTCTTT
TRBV11-2	NA	TRBJ2-7	NA	CASSSSEGNHEQYF	TGTGCCAGCAGCTCCAGTGAGGGTAACCACGAGCAGTACTTC
TRBV5-5	few	TRBJ1-2	NA	CASSWEVGLYGYTF	TGTGCCAGCAGCTGGGAGGTGGGGCTCTATGGCTACACCTTC
TRBV3-1	NA	TRBJ2-5	NA	CASSQGERAVGETQYF	TGTGCCAGCAGCCAAGGCGAAAGGGCTGTCGGTGAGACCCAGTACTTC
TRBV24-1	many	TRBJ2-3	NA	CATSPLGDTQYF	TGTGCCACCTCCCCCTTGGGAGATACGCAGTATTTT
TRBV6-5	many	TRBJ2-3	NA	CASSYSGTGTDTQYF	TGTGCCAGCAGTTACTCAGGGACTGGGACAGATACGCAGTATTTT
TRBV7-8	NA	TRBJ2-3	NA	CASSPKLRTDTQYF	TGTGCCAGCAGCCCGAAACTTCGCACAGATACGCAGTATTTT
TRBV7-6	few	TRBJ1-6	NA	CASSLARNNNSPLHF	TGTGCCAGCAGCTTAGCGCGGAATAATAATTCACCCCTCCACTTT
TRBV28	NA	TRBJ2-5	NA	CASSLSFPELEETQYF	TGTGCCAGCAGTTTAAGTTTCCCCGAACTGGAAGAGACCCAGTACTTC
TRBV20-1	NA	TRBJ2-3	TRBD2	CSARTMGLVTDTQYF	TGCAGTGCTAGGACCATGGGACTAGTCACAGATACGCAGTATTTT
TRBV3-1	NA	TRBJ2-7	TRBD2	CASSQTSGRYEQYF	TGTGCCAGCAGCCAGACTAGCGGTCGCTACGAGCAGTACTTC
TRBV10-3	many	TRBJ2-1	TRBD2	CAISSSGGSSYNEQFF	TGTGCCATCAGTTCGAGCGGGGGAAGCTCCTACAATGAGCAGTTCTTC
TRBV7-2	few	TRBJ2-5	TRBD2	CASSPNSGRKTQYF	TGTGCCAGCAGCCCTAATAGCGGGAGAAAGACCCAGTACTTC
TRBV5-5	many	TRBJ2-7	NA	CASSLYQGWYF	TGTGCCAGCAGCTTGTATCAGGGGTGGTACTTC
TRBV7-9	NA	TRBJ2-7	NA	CASSLAKGHSYEQYF	TGTGCCAGCAGCTTAGCAAAAGGACACTCCTACGAGCAGTACTTC
TRBV2	few	TRBJ2-6	NA	CASSPGGPGANVLTF	TGTGCCAGCAGTCCGGGGGGCCCTGGGGCCAACGTCCTGACTTTC
TRBV9	few	TRBJ2-2	TRBD2	CASSTSGGNTGELFF	TGTGCCAGCAGCACTAGCGGGGGTAACACCGGGGAGCTGTTTTTT
TRBV5-1	many	TRBJ2-4	NA	CASSSSGQNIQYF	TGCGCCAGCAGCTCGAGTGGTCAAAACATTCAGTACTTC
TRBV28	NA	TRBJ2-5	TRBD2	CASSAGTSERETQYF	TGTGCCAGCAGTGCCGGGACTAGCGAGAGGGAGACCCAGTACTTC
TRBV9	many	TRBJ2-1	TRBD2	CASSVTGGLSYNEQFF	TGTGCCAGCAGCGTGACGGGGGGGCTATCCTACAATGAGCAGTTCTTC
TRBV30	NA	TRBJ1-5	NA	CAWSVGGRGNQPQHF	TGTGCCTGGAGTGTCGGGGGAAGAGGCAATCAGCCCCAGCATTTT
TRBV4-3	few	TRBJ1-5	NA	CASSLEADGNQPQHF	TGCGCCAGCAGCCTTGAGGCGGATGGCAATCAGCCCCAGCATTTT